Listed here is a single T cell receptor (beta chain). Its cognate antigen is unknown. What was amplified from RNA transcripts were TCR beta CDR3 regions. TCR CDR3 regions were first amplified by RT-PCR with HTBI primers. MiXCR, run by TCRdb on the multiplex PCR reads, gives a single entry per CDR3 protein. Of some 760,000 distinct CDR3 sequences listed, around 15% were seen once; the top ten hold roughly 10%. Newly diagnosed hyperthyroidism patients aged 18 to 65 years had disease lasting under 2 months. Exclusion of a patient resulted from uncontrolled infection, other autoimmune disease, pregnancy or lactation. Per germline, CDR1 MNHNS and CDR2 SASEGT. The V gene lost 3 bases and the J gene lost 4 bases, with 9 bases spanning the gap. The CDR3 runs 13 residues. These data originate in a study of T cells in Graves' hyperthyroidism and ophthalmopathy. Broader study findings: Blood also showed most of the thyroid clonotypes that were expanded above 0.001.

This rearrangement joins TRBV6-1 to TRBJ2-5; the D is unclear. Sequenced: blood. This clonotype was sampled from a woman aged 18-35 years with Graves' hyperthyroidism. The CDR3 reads CASSDSGLETQYF. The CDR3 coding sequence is TGTGCCAGCAGTGATTCCGGGTTAGAGACCCAGTACTTC.